The 22 T cell receptor beta chains given below trace back to one sample, sequenced in a study of T cells in Graves' hyperthyroidism and ophthalmopathy. Regions amplified from RNA transcripts were the TCR beta CDR3 regions. TCR CDR3 underwent first-round RT-PCR with the HTBI primer set. TCRdb re-called the multiplex PCR reads through MiXCR, storing one row per CDR3 protein. Here the sample spans about 480,000 distinct CDR3 sequences, 13% to 15% being singletons. Sequencing was done on a sample of blood. All receptors come from a young woman with Graves' hyperthyroidism.

This clonotype showed up many times. The rearrangement links TRBV7-8 to TRBJ1-5, with D unclear. The germline V gene has CDR1 SGHVS and CDR2 FQNEAQ. Trimming shortened V by 1 base and J by 4 bases, and 8 bases separated the two germline ends. This CDR3 contains 14 residues. The CDR3 DNA reads as TGTGCCAGCAGCTTAGAACGGACTAATCAGCCCCAGCATTTT. Translating gives CASSLERTNQPQHF. The full variable domain, rest sourced from reference TRBV7-8 and TRBJ1-5, is GAGVSQSPRYKVAKRGQDVALRCDPISGHVSLFWYQQALGQGPEFLTYFQNEAQLDKSGLPSDRFFAERPEGSVSTLKIQRTQQEDSAVYLCASSLERTNQPQHFGDGTRLSIL.

This clonotype was found a few times. V and J are TRBV15 and TRBJ1-5, with TRBD1 identical over 8 bases. The V segment lost 3 bases and the J segment 6 bases; nucleotides outside the gene matches: 10. Germline CDR1 reads LNHNV; CDR2 reads YYDKDF (reference sequence). The CDR3 consists of 16 residues. CDR3 in DNA: TGTGCCACCAGCAGGGCCCGGACAGGGAGTGCTCAGCCCCAGCATTTT. It yields the protein CATSRARTGSAQPQHF. Full variable domain (missing parts from reference TRBV15 and TRBJ1-5): DAMVIQNPRYQVTQFGKPVTLSCSQTLNHNVMYWYQQKSSQAPKLLFHYYDKDFNNEADTPDNFQSRRPNTSFCFLDIRSPGLGDTAMYLCATSRARTGSAQPQHFGDGTRLSIL.

The chain combines TRBV20-1 with TRBJ2-5; weak D call: TRBD2 (6 bases). Trimming took off 2 bases at V and 4 bases at J, with 14 bases between the two ends. CDR3 length equals 14 residues. Per the germline V gene, CDR1 is DFQATT and CDR2 is SNEGSKA (reference sequence). CDR3 protein: CSARLSRGAETQYF. The CDR3 DNA sequence: TGCAGTGCTAGACTTTCCCGCGGGGCAGAGACCCAGTACTTC.

In this sample, this clonotype turned up many times. The CDR3 nucleotides are TGTGCCTGGGCCCTACAGGGCCGAGGGGCTGAAGCTTTCTTT. This translates into CAWALQGRGAEAFF. The chain combines TRBV30 with TRBJ1-1; D perhaps matches TRBD1 (6 bases). This CDR3 is 14 amino acids long. The V end was cut by 5 bases, the J end by 6 bases, with 19 bases between. Looked up from germline, CDR1 is GTSNPN and CDR2 is SVGIG (reference sequence).

With regard to this clonotype: A read error may account for a junction end that differs from germline. The V and J genes are TRBV18 and TRBJ2-5; no firm D call. The CDR3 is made up of 12 amino acids. Germline lookup yields CDR1 KGHSH and CDR2 LQKENI. This CDR3 reads CASSPASETQYF. DNA for the CDR3: TGCGCCAGCTCACCGGCGTCGGAGACCCAGTACTTC.

This clonotype has at least ten counts. The chain employs TRBV10-2 and TRBJ2-5; TRBD2 might be the D (5 bases). V shed 3 bases and J shed 0 bases, with 11 bases lying between them. From germline, CDR1 is WSHSY and CDR2 SAAADI. This CDR3 contains 15 residues. The CDR3 here is CASSEEGEDQETQYF. CDR3 DNA: TGCGCCAGCAGTGAAGAGGGAGAGGACCAAGAGACCCAGTACTTC.

With regard to this clonotype: Being one base from a much bigger clone, this may be a read error. The chain combines TRBV24-1 with TRBJ1-5; no clear D. The CDR3 is 14 residues long. Trimming left V 6 bases short and J 9 bases short, with 17 bases between. CDR1 and CDR2 (germline): KGHDR, SFDVKD. CDR3 residues: CATSQRADGWPQHF. The CDR3 DNA reads TGTGCCACCAGTCAAAGGGCTGATGGATGGCCCCAGCATTTT.

The chain recombines TRBV7-3 with TRBJ2-5; TRBD2 matches 7 bases. CDR3 length equals 14 residues. Losses at the gene ends were 5 bases for V and 1 base for J; bases not matched to a gene: 4. Germline V CDR1 and CDR2: SGHTA, FQGTGA. The CDR3 spells CASSVLAIQETQYF. CDR3 coding DNA: TGTGCCAGCAGCGTACTAGCGATCCAAGAGACCCAGTACTTC.

This rearrangement joins TRBV20-1 to TRBJ2-1; the D gene is possibly TRBD2 (6 bases). Germline values: CDR1 DFQATT, CDR2 SNEGSKA (reference sequence). V was pared by 3 bases and J by 4 bases, with 13 bases between. This CDR3 contains 14 residues. The DNA for the CDR3 is TGCAGTGCTAGTGCCGGGGCGGGATACAATGAGCAGTTCTTC. It specifies CSASAGAGYNEQFF.

This clonotype was found a few times. The chain is built from TRBV4-1 and TRBJ2-3; 11 bases match TRBD2. There are 17 residues in the CDR3. J was trimmed by 0 bases and V by 2 bases; bases with no gene match: 4. The germline CDR1 and CDR2 sequences are MGHRA and YSYEKL. CDR3 bases: TGCGCCAGCAGCCAACGCGGGACTAGCGGCAGCACAGATACGCAGTATTTT. Encoded protein: CASSQRGTSGSTDTQYF.

This clonotype was observed many times. The chain is built from TRBV25-1 and TRBJ2-5; 7 bases map to TRBD2. This CDR3 comprises 13 residues. With V trimmed by 4 bases and J by 3 bases, 2 bases remained unmatched. Germline V lookup: CDR1 MGHDK, CDR2 SYGVNS. The chain's CDR3 is CASSGAGEETQYF. CDR3 coding DNA: TGTGCCAGCAGTGGCGCGGGAGAAGAGACCCAGTACTTC. Complete variable domain (other parts from reference TRBV25-1 and TRBJ2-5): EADIYQTPRYLVIGTGKKITLECSQTMGHDKMYWYQQDPGMELHLIHYSYGVNSTEKGDLSSESTVSRIRTEHFPLTLESARPSHTSQYLCASSGAGEETQYFGPGTRLLVL.

This clonotype was counted ten times or more. This chain links TRBV30 with TRBJ2-5; 10 bases map to TRBD1. In germline, CDR1 is GTSNPN, CDR2 SVGIG (reference sequence). V gave up 4 bases and J gave up 5 bases; unmatched junction bases: 10. The CDR3 covers 15 residues. The CDR3 bases are TGTGCCTGGATCCAGGGACAGGGGAGGTTCGAGACCCAGTACTTC. As protein: CAWIQGQGRFETQYF. The full variable domain, its missing parts supplied by reference TRBV30 and TRBJ2-5, is SQTIHQWPATLVQPVGSPLSLECTVEGTSNPNLYWYRQAAGRGLQLLFYSVGIGQISSEVPQNLSASRPQDRQFILSSKKLLLSDSGFYLCAWIQGQGRFETQYFGPGTRLLVL.

This clonotype was counted many times. The chain uses TRBV28 and TRBJ1-6; D might be TRBD1 (5 bases). This CDR3 has 16 residues. Germline-derived CDR1 and CDR2 are MDHEN and SYDVKM. V was shortened by 5 bases and J by 6 bases, with 17 bases between the two germline ends. The CDR3 DNA sequence: TGTGCCAGCAGTACACCAAACCAGGGAATTAATTCACCCCTCCACTTT. Protein product: CASSTPNQGINSPLHF.

The CDR3 bases are TGCGCCAGTGCCCGGGACAGGGACACTGAAGCTTTCTTT. Encoded protein: CASARDRDTEAFF. The chain couples TRBV10-1 to TRBJ1-1, with TRBD1 identical over 9 bases. V lost 9 bases to trimming and J lost 3 bases; unmatched junction nucleotides: 5. The CDR3 has 13 residues. Germline V gene data show CDR1 as WNHNN and CDR2 as SYGVQD (reference sequence).

This clonotype was seen repeatedly, ten times or more. The rearrangement uses TRBV20-1 and TRBJ2-7; possibly TRBD2 for D (6 bases). The CDR3 is 15 amino acids. V gave up 0 bases and J gave up 6 bases, with 18 bases separating them. Looked up from germline, CDR1 is DFQATT and CDR2 is SNEGSKA (reference sequence). CDR3 residues: CSARDGGRPGVEQYF. The CDR3 region has the DNA TGCAGTGCTAGAGACGGCGGCCGGCCGGGGGTCGAGCAGTACTTC.

The table lists this clonotype with many counts. The rearrangement uses TRBV5-1 and TRBJ1-3; D gene ambiguous. Trimming shortened V by 1 base and J by 0 bases, and 8 bases separated the two germline ends. Germline values: CDR1 SGHRS, CDR2 YFSETQ. The CDR3 consists of 15 residues. The CDR3 is CASSLTAFSGNTIYF. CDR3 nucleotides: TGCGCCAGCAGCTTGACAGCTTTCTCTGGAAACACCATATATTTT.

This clonotype has ten or more counts. This chain uses TRBV2 with TRBJ1-1; 7 bases match TRBD1. The CDR3 extends over 15 amino acids. With 7 bases clipped from V and 5 bases from J, the junction kept 13 bases outside the gene matches. Germline lookup yields CDR1 SNHLY and CDR2 FYNNEI. CDR3: CASTSTGWGRTEAFF. The DNA of the CDR3 is TGTGCCAGCACCTCGACAGGGTGGGGGAGAACTGAAGCTTTCTTT.

The table lists this clonotype with many counts. The chain is built from TRBV18 and TRBJ1-4; D unclear. V gave up 2 bases and J gave up 7 bases, with 14 bases separating them. Per the germline V gene, CDR1 is KGHSH and CDR2 is LQKENI. CDR3 length equals 15 residues. This CDR3 reads CASSPANPGSEKLFF. For the CDR3, the DNA is TGTGCCAGCTCACCAGCGAACCCCGGGAGTGAAAAACTGTTTTTT. Looking up the rest from reference TRBV18 and TRBJ1-4 gives the full variable domain: NAGVMQNPRHLVRRRGQEARLRCSPMKGHSHVYWYRQLPEEGLKFMVYLQKENIIDESGMPKERFSAEFPKEGPSILRIQQVVRGDSAAYFCASSPANPGSEKLFFGSGTQLSVL.

This clonotype was counted many times. The rearrangement links TRBV29-1 to TRBJ2-1, with TRBD1 matching over 10 bases. V lost 8 bases to trimming and J lost 8 bases; unmatched junction nucleotides: 12. CDR1 is SQVTM, CDR2 ANQGSEA, per germline. The CDR3 sequence is 14 residues long. The DNA of the CDR3 is TGCAGCTTCTGGTGGGGACAGGGGAGGGATGAGCAGTTCTTC. It is translated as CSFWWGQGRDEQFF.

The genes are TRBV12-3 or TRBV12-4 and TRBJ2-5, with 9 positions matching TRBD2. The CDR3 is 15 amino acids. J lost 5 bases, V lost 6 bases, and 10 bases had no gene match. The CDR3 reads CASSRVAGVGETQYF. In nucleotides, the CDR3 is TGTGCCAGCAGCCGAGTAGCGGGAGTGGGGGAGACCCAGTACTTC.

This clonotype has ten or more counts. The chain combines TRBV2 with TRBJ1-2; D not resolved. Trimming took off 4 bases at V and 0 bases at J, with 6 bases between the two ends. Germline V lookup: CDR1 SNHLY, CDR2 FYNNEI. This CDR3 has 13 residues. CDR3 DNA: TGTGCCAGCAGTGTTAGGGCTAACTATGGCTACACCTTC. It yields the protein CASSVRANYGYTF.

The rearrangement links TRBV19 to TRBJ1-6; unclear D gene. This CDR3 spans 16 amino acids. Deletions cut 2 bases from V and 5 bases from J, with 13 bases between. CDR1 is LNHDA, CDR2 SQIVND, per germline (reference sequence). The CDR3 coding sequence is TGTGCCAGTAGTATAAGCCCTGGGGTGAATAATTCACCCCTCCACTTT. It is translated as CASSISPGVNNSPLHF. The whole variable domain, filled in from reference TRBV19 and TRBJ1-6, reads DGGITQSPKYLFRKEGQNVTLSCEQNLNHDAMYWYRQDPGQGLRLIYYSQIVNDFQKGDIAEGYSVSREKKESFPLTVTSAQKNPTAFYLCASSISPGVNNSPLHFGNGTRLTVT.